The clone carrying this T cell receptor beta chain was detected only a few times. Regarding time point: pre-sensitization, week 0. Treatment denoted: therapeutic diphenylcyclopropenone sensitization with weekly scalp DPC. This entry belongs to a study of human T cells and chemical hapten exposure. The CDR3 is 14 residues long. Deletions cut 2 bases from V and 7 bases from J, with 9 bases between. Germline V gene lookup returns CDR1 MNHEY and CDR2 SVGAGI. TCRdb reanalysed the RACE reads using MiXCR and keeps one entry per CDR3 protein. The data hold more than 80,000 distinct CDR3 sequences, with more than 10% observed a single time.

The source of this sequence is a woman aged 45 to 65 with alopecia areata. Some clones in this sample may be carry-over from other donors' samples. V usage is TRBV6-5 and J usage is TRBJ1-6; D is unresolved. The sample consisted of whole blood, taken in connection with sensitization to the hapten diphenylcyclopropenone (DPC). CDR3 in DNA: TGTGCCAGCAGTTACGACCGGGAAAATTCACCCCTCCACTTT. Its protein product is CASSYDRENSPLHF.